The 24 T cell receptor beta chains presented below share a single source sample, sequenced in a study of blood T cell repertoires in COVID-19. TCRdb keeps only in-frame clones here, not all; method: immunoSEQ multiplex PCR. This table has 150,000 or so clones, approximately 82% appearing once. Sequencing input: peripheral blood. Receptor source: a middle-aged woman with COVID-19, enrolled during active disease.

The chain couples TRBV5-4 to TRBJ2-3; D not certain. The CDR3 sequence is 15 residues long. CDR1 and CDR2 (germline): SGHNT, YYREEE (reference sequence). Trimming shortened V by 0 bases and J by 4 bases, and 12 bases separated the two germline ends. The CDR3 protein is CASSLELSVSDTQYF. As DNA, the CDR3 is TGTGCCAGCAGCTTGGAACTAAGCGTGTCAGATACGCAGTATTTT.

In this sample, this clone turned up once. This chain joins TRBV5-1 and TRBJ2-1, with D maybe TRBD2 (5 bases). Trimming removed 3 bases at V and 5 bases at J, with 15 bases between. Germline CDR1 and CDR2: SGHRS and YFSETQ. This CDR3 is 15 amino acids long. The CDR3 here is CASSSREPFHNEQFF. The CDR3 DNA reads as TGCGCCAGCAGCTCGAGGGAGCCGTTCCACAATGAGCAGTTCTTC.

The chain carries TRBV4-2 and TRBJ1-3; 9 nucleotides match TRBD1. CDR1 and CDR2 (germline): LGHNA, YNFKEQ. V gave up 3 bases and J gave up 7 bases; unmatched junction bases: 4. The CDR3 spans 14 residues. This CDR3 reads CASSHGTGLNTIYF. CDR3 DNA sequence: TGTGCCAGCAGCCATGGGACAGGGCTCAACACCATATATTTT.

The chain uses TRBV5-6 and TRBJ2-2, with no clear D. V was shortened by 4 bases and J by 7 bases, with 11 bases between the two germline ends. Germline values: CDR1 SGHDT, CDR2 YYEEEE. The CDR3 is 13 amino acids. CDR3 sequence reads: CASSVDFYGELFF. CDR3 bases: TGTGCCAGCAGCGTCGACTTCTACGGGGAGCTGTTTTTT.

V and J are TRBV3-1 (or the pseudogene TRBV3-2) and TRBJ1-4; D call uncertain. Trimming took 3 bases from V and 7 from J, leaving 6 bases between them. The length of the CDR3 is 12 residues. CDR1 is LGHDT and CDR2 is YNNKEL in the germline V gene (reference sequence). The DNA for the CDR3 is TGTGCCAGCAGCCACGTTTCTGAAAAACTGTTTTTT. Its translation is CASSHVSEKLFF.

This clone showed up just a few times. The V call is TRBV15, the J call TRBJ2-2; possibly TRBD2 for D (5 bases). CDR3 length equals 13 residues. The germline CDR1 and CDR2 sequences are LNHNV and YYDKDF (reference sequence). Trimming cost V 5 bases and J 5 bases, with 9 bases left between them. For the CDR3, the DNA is TGTGCCACCAGCCGGGATCGAACCGGGGAGCTGTTTTTT. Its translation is CATSRDRTGELFF. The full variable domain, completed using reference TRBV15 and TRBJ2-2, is DAMVIQNPRYQVTQFGKPVTLSCSQTLNHNVMYWYQQKSSQAPKLLFHYYDKDFNNEADTPDNFQSRRPNTSFCFLDIRSPGLGDTAMYLCATSRDRTGELFFGEGSRLTVL.

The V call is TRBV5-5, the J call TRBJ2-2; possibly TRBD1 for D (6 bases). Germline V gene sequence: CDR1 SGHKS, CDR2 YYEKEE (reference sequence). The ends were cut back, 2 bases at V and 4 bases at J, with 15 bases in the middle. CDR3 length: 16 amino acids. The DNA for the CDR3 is TGTGCCAGCAGCTTCCACAGGGAAAGGGTCACCGGGGAGCTGTTTTTT. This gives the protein CASSFHRERVTGELFF. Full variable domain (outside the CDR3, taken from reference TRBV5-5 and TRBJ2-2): DAGVTQSPTHLIKTRGQQVTLRCSPISGHKSVSWYQQVLGQGPQFIFQYYEKEERGRGNFPDRFSARQFPNYSSELNVNALLLGDSALYLCASSFHRERVTGELFFGEGSRLTVL.

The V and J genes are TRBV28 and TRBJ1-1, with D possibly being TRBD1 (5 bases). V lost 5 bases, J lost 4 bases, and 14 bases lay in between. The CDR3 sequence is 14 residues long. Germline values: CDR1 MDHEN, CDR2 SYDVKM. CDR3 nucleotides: TGTGCCAGCAGTCACGGGGGAGCCGGCACTGAAGCTTTCTTT. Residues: CASSHGGAGTEAFF.

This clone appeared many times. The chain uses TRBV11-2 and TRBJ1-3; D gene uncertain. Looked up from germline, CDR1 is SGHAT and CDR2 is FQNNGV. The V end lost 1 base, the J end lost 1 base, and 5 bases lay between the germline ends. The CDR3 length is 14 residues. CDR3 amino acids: CASSLGGSGNTIYF. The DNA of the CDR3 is TGTGCCAGCAGCTTAGGAGGGTCTGGAAACACCATATATTTT.

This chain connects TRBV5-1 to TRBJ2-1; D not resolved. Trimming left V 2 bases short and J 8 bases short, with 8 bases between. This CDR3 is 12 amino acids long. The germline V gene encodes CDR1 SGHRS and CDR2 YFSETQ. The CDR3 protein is CASSFSFDEQFF. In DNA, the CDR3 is TGCGCCAGCAGCTTCAGTTTCGATGAGCAGTTCTTC.

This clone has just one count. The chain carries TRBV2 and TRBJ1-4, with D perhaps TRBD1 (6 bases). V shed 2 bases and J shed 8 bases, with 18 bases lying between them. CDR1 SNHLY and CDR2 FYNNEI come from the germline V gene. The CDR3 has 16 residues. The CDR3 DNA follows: TGTGCCAGCAGTGAAAAGGTTGGCAGGGGCTACGAAAAACTGTTTTTT. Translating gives CASSEKVGRGYEKLFF. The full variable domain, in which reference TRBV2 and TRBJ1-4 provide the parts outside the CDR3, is EPEVTQTPSHQVTQMGQEVILRCVPISNHLYFYWYRQILGQKVEFLVSFYNNEISEKSEIFDDQFSVERPDGSNFTLKIRSTKLEDSAMYFCASSEKVGRGYEKLFFGSGTQLSVL.

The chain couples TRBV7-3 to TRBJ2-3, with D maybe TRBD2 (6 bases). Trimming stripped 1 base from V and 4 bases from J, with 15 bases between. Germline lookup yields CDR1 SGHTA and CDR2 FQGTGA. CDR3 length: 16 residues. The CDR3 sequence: CASSLRVRDAADTQYF. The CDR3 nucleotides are TGTGCCAGCAGCTTAAGGGTGCGGGATGCCGCAGATACGCAGTATTTT.

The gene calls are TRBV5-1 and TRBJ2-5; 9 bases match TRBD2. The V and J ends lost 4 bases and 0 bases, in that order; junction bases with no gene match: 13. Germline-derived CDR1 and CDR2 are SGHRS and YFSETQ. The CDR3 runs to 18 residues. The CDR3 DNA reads TGCGCCAGCAGCCCGGAAAGCCGGACTAGCGAGAACCAAGAGACCCAGTACTTC. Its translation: CASSPESRTSENQETQYF. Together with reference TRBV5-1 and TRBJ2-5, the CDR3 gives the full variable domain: KAGVTQTPRYLIKTRGQQVTLSCSPISGHRSVSWYQQTPGQGLQFLFEYFSETQRNKGNFPGRFSGRQFSNSRSEMNVSTLELGDSALYLCASSPESRTSENQETQYFGPGTRLLVL.

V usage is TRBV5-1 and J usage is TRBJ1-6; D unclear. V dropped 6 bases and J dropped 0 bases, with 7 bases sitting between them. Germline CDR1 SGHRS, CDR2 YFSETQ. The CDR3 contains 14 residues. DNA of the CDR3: TGCGCCAGCACGGAGAGCTCCTATAATTCACCCCTCCACTTT. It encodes CASTESSYNSPLHF.

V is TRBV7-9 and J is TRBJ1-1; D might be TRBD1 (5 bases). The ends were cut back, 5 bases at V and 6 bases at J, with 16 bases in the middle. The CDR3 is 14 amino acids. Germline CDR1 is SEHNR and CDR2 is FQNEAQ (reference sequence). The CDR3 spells CASSNVIRVSEAFF. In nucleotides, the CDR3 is TGTGCCAGCAGCAATGTAATCAGGGTCTCTGAAGCTTTCTTT. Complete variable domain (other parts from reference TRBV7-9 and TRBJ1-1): DTGVSQNPRHKITKRGQNVTFRCDPISEHNRLYWYRQTLGQGPEFLTYFQNEAQLEKSRLLSDRFSAERPKGSFSTLEIQRTEQGDSAMYLCASSNVIRVSEAFFGQGTRLTVV.

CDR3 in DNA: TGTGCCAGTAGTCCTCGGACTAGCGGGTCCACAGATACGCAGTATTTT. Translating gives CASSPRTSGSTDTQYF. The rearrangement links TRBV19 to TRBJ2-3; 11 bases agree with TRBD2. The CDR3 is 16 amino acids. CDR1 and CDR2 (germline): LNHDA, SQIVND (reference sequence). With 5 bases clipped from V and 2 bases from J, the junction kept 6 bases outside the gene matches.

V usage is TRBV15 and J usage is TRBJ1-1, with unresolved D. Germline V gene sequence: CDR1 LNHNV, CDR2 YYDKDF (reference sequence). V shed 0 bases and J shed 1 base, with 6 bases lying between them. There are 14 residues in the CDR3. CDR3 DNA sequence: TGTGCCACCAGCAGAGATACAGAGAACACTGAAGCTTTCTTT. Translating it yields CATSRDTENTEAFF.

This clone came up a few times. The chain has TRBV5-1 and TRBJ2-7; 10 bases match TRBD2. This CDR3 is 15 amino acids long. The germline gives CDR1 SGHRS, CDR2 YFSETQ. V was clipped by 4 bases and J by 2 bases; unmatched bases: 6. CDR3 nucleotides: TGCGCCAGCAGCGGAAACCTAGCGGGGGCCTACGAGCAGTACTTC. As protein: CASSGNLAGAYEQYF.

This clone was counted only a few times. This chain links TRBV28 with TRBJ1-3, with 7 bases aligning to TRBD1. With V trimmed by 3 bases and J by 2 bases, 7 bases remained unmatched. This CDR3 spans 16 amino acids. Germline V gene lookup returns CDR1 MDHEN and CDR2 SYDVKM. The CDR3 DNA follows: TGTGCCAGCAGTTTTTCCGGGACAGTCACTGGAAACACCATATATTTT. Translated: CASSFSGTVTGNTIYF.

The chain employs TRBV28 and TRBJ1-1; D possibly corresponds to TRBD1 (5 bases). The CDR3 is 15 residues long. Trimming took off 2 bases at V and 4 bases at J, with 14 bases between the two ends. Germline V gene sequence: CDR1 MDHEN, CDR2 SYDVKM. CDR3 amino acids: CASSLTGREITEAFF. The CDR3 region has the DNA TGTGCCAGCAGTTTAACAGGCAGGGAAATCACTGAAGCTTTCTTT. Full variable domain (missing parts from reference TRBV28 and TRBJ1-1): DVKVTQSSRYLVKRTGEKVFLECVQDMDHENMFWYRQDPGLGLRLIYFSYDVKMKEKGDIPEGYSVSREKKERFSLILESASTNQTSMYLCASSLTGREITEAFFGQGTRLTVV.

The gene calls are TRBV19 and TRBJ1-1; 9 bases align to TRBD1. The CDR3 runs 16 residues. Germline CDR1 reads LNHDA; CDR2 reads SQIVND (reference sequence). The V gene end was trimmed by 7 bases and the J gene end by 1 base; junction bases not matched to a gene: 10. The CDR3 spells CASISKPGQGNTEAFF. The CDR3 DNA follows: TGTGCCAGTATCAGCAAACCGGGACAGGGGAACACTGAAGCTTTCTTT.

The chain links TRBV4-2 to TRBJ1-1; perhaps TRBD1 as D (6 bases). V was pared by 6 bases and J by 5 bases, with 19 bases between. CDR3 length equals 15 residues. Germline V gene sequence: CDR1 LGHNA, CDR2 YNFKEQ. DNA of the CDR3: TGTGCCAGCAGGTCCACAGGGACCAGGCGAACTGAAGCTTTCTTT. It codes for CASRSTGTRRTEAFF.

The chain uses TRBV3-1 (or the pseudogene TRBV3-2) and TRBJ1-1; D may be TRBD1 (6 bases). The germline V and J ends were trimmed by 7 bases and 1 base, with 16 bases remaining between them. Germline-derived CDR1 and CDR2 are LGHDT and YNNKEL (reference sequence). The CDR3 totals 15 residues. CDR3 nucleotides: TGTGCCAGCATCCCCGCTGTAGGGGGGAACACTGAAGCTTTCTTT. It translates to CASIPAVGGNTEAFF.

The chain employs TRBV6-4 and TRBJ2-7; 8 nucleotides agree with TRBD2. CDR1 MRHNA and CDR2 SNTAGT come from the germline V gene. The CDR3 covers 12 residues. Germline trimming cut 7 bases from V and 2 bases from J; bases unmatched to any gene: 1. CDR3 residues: CASKGLAYEQYV. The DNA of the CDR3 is TGTGCCAGCAAGGGACTAGCCTACGAGCAGTACGTC.